This entry is about one T cell receptor beta chain. The germline gives CDR1 SGDLS, CDR2 YYNGEE. The CDR3 runs 16 residues. V was pared by 2 bases and J by 4 bases, with 16 bases between. The data stem from a study of cytomegalovirus exposure and HLA in healthy donors. Healthy bone marrow donors made up the donor group. At sampling all donors were nominally healthy, likely with unrecorded immune exposures. Both 60 Vbeta primers and 13 Jbeta primers went into the PCR. Assay used: immunoSEQ multiplex PCR; TCRdb lists only in-frame clones, some missing. The table has about 120,000 clones, roughly 74% seen once.

The sequencing sample was made of PBMCs. The chain employs TRBV9 and TRBJ1-5; possible D gene TRBD1, 5 bases. This receptor was identified in a woman in her 30s in good health and CMV-seronegative. CDR3 nucleotide sequence: TGTGCCAGCAGCGTCGGACCGGGGGGTCAGAATCAGCCCCAGCATTTT. This sequence encodes CASSVGPGGQNQPQHF.